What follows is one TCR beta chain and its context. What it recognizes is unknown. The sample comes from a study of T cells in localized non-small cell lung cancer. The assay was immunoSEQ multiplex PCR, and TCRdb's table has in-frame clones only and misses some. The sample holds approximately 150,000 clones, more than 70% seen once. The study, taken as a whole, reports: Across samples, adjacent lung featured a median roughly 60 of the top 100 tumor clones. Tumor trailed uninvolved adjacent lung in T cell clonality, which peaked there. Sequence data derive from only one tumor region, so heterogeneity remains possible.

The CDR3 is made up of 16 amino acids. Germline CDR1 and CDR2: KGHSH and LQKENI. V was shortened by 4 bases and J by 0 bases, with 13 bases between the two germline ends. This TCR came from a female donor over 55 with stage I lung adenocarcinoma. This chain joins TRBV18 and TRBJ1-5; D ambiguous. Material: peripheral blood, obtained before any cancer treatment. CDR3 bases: TGTGCCAGCTCACGCCGGGAGGACCATAGCAATCAGCCCCAGCATTTT. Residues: CASSRREDHSNQPQHF.